This is a list of T cell receptor beta chains from one sample in a study of T cell repertoires in cytomegalovirus infection. TCRdb redid the calling of the reads with MiXCR, one entry per CDR3 protein. The repertoire holds about 680,000 distinct CDR3 sequences, 24% seen once, with under 8.5% in the top ten. The sample comprised CD8+ T cells from PBMCs. The receptors stem from a human donor in good health (CMV status not recorded). Some clones in this sample may be carry-over from other donors' samples. The CDR3 runs from the conserved cysteine through the conserved F or W. A D gene is named only where the DNA matches it firmly. Not all rows give a size; the values are once, few, many and, for expanded clones, a class.

>TRBV5-6|TRBJ2-1|TRBD2|.
CASSSPGTSLYEQFF
TGTGCCAGCAGCAGTCCCGGGACTAGTCTATATGAGCAGTTCTTC
>TRBV19|TRBJ2-7|TRBD1|few
CASSLRDSTSYEQYF
TGTGCCAGTAGTCTCCGGGACAGCACGTCCTACGAGCAGTACTTC
>TRBV7-6|TRBJ2-7|.|.
CASSPHDEQYF
TGTGCCAGCAGCCCCCACGACGAGCAGTACTTC
>TRBV7-6|TRBJ2-7|.|many
CASSSNELRTAYEQYF
TGTGCCAGCAGCTCCAATGAACTTCGGACAGCCTACGAGCAGTACTTC
>TRBV29-1|TRBJ1-2|TRBD1|few
CSVDTDRGDGYTF
TGCAGCGTGGATACGGACAGGGGTGATGGCTACACCTTC
>TRBV4-1|TRBJ2-2|.|.
CASSLFGPNTGELFF
TGCGCCAGCAGCCTCTTCGGACCGAACACCGGGGAGCTGTTTTTT
>TRBV29-1|TRBJ2-1|.|few
CSVATYSSSYNEQFF
TGCAGCGTTGCGACTTATAGCAGCTCCTACAATGAGCAGTTCTTC
>TRBV12-3/TRBV12-4|TRBJ2-7|TRBD2|.
CASSFGGASTEQYF
TGTGCCAGCAGTTTCGGGGGGGCCTCCACCGAGCAGTACTTC
>TRBV14|TRBJ1-6|.|.
CASSPPGYGSPLHF
TGTGCCAGCAGCCCCCCCGGGTACGGTTCACCCCTCCACTTT
>TRBV7-9|TRBJ2-3|.|.
CASSPGQEITDTQYF
TGTGCCAGCAGCCCCGGCCAAGAGATCACAGATACGCAGTATTTT
>TRBV7-9|TRBJ2-7|.|many
CASSTPDRDHSYEQYF
TGTGCCAGCAGCACCCCGGACAGAGACCACTCCTACGAGCAGTACTTC
>TRBV7-9|TRBJ2-4|.|few
CASSWSGGALAKNIQYF
TGTGCCAGCAGTTGGTCCGGAGGAGCCTTAGCCAAAAACATTCAGTACTTC
>TRBV5-6|TRBJ1-6|.|.
CASSDGYNSPLHF
TGTGCCAGCAGCGATGGATATAATTCACCCCTCCACTTT
>TRBV4-3|TRBJ2-2|.|few
CASSQPFQQELNTGELFF
TGCGCCAGCAGCCAACCATTTCAACAAGAATTGAACACCGGGGAGCTGTTTTTT
>TRBV10-3|TRBJ2-3|TRBD2|many
CAIRLAGRRGTDTQYF
TGTGCCATCAGGCTAGCGGGACGGCGCGGCACAGATACGCAGTATTTT
>TRBV7-8|TRBJ2-1|TRBD2|many
CASSETTSGGPQQFF
TGTGCCAGCAGCGAGACGACTAGCGGGGGGCCCCAGCAGTTCTTC
>TRBV11-3|TRBJ1-3|TRBD1|many
CASSPGQGGNTIYF
TGTGCCAGCAGCCCTGGACAGGGCGGAAACACCATATATTTT
>TRBV29-1|TRBJ2-7|.|.
CSVEFAYSDYEQYF
TGCAGCGTTGAATTCGCCTATTCGGATTACGAGCAGTACTTC
>TRBV9|TRBJ1-3|TRBD1|few
CASSVDRGAGTGNTIYF
TGTGCCAGCAGCGTAGACAGGGGCGCAGGAACTGGAAACACCATATATTTT
>TRBV4-1|TRBJ2-2|TRBD2|few
CASSLSTLAGGNTGELFF
TGCGCCAGCAGCCTTTCGACACTAGCGGGGGGGAACACCGGGGAGCTGTTTTTT
>TRBV12-3/TRBV12-4|TRBJ1-1|.|few
CASSQYQGNTEAFF
TGTGCCAGCAGCCAATACCAGGGGAACACTGAAGCTTTCTTT
>TRBV5-1|TRBJ2-7|.|.
CASSLYRGHYEQYF
TGCGCCAGCAGCCTGTACCGGGGACACTACGAGCAGTACTTC
>TRBV29-1|TRBJ2-5|TRBD1|.
CSVEVQAGTGYIETQYF
TGCAGCGTTGAGGTTCAAGCCGGGACAGGGTATATTGAGACCCAGTACTTC
>TRBV20-1|TRBJ2-3|.|few
CSARDVGTRITDTQYF
TGCAGTGCTAGAGATGTCGGAACACGCATAACAGATACGCAGTATTTT
>TRBV12-3/TRBV12-4|TRBJ2-2|.|many
CASSLTVNTGELFF
TGTGCCAGCAGTTTAACCGTTAACACCGGGGAGCTGTTTTTT
>TRBV28|TRBJ1-2|TRBD1|many
CASRDRTYGYTF
TGTGCCAGCAGGGACAGGACCTATGGCTACACCTTC
>TRBV28|TRBJ2-2|TRBD1|few
CASRSHTGENTGELFF
TGTGCCAGCAGATCTCATACAGGGGAGAACACCGGGGAGCTGTTTTTT
>TRBV5-6|TRBJ2-2|.|few
CASSLLPGFNTGELFF
TGTGCCAGCAGCCTACTCCCGGGGTTCAACACCGGGGAGCTGTTTTTT
>TRBV7-6|TRBJ2-7|TRBD2|many
CASTLLAGANYEQYF
TGTGCCAGCACCCTACTAGCGGGGGCTAACTACGAGCAGTACTTC
>TRBV7-8|TRBJ2-5|.|many
CASSLLRDRLQETQYF
TGTGCCAGCAGCTTATTGAGGGACCGACTCCAAGAGACCCAGTACTTC
>TRBV9|TRBJ2-1|TRBD2|few
CASSAPRLAGGPYNEQFF
TGTGCCAGCAGCGCTCCCAGACTAGCGGGGGGCCCGTACAATGAGCAGTTCTTC
>TRBV6-1|TRBJ2-1|.|few
CASRTLLRDTIGYEQFF
TGTGCCAGCAGAACCCTTCTCCGGGACACTATAGGGTATGAGCAGTTCTTC
>TRBV7-8|TRBJ2-5|.|.
CASSLSLRGLRETQYF
TGTGCCAGCAGCCTATCCCTGAGGGGTTTAAGGGAGACCCAGTACTTC
>TRBV6-5|TRBJ1-1|.|.
CASITGTEAFF
TGTGCCAGTATTACGGGCACTGAAGCTTTCTTT
>TRBV20-1|TRBJ2-1|TRBD2|.
CSAPGGNHRNEQFF
TGCAGTGCTCCGGGGGGGAACCATCGTAATGAGCAGTTCTTC
>TRBV4-2|TRBJ2-1|.|few
CASSHPSYEQFF
TGTGCCAGCAGCCATCCTTCTTATGAGCAGTTCTTC
>TRBV20-1|TRBJ1-5|.|.
CSARGTPGVDQPQHF
TGCAGTGCTAGAGGGACTCCAGGGGTTGATCAGCCCCAGCATTTT
>TRBV12-3/TRBV12-4|TRBJ2-5|.|.
CASSPRQVLETQYF
TGTGCCAGCAGTCCACGACAGGTTTTAGAGACCCAGTACTTC
>TRBV2|TRBJ2-1|TRBD1|.
CASSMDRGDEQFF
TGTGCCAGCAGTATGGACAGGGGGGATGAGCAGTTCTTC
>TRBV12-3/TRBV12-4|TRBJ2-1|.|many
CASSFGGGRYNEQFF
TGTGCCAGCAGTTTTGGGGGGGGGCGTTACAATGAGCAGTTCTTC